The 27 T cell receptor beta chains reported below all come from one sample, sequenced in a study of blood T cells in healthy people across ages. With a J-beta primer mix and a sample-barcoded 5' primer, a second PCR ran about 7 to 12 cycles. Each CDR3 protein gets one entry after TCRdb re-called the 5' RACE reads with MiXCR. The sample contains around 400,000 distinct CDR3 sequences, approximately 52% of which appear only once. The sample taken for sequencing was blood. These receptors were obtained from a man in his sixties in good health.

The chain links TRBV6-6 to TRBJ2-4; TRBD1 matches 9 bases. This CDR3 is 17 amino acids long. CDR1 and CDR2 (germline): MNHNY, SVGAGI (reference sequence). Trimming cost V 0 bases and J 4 bases; bases outside gene matches: 7. Here the CDR3 reads CASSYSRVGQGKNIQYF. DNA of the CDR3: TGTGCCAGCAGTTACTCGAGGGTGGGACAGGGAAAAAACATTCAGTACTTC.

The chain couples TRBV7-2 to TRBJ2-7, with 9 bases fitting TRBD1. Near its end, the DNA agrees better with TRBJ2-5, so the J call may be wrong. Germline V lookup: CDR1 SGHTA, CDR2 FQGNSA. The CDR3 has 14 residues. CDR3 sequence reads: CASSWTGVQETQYF. The CDR3 coding sequence is TGTGCCAGCAGCTGGACAGGGGTCCAAGAGACCCAGTACTTC.

V and J are TRBV5-6 and TRBJ1-6; possible D gene TRBD1, 6 bases. The V end lost 1 base, the J end lost 7 bases, and 12 bases lay between the germline ends. Germline V gene sequence: CDR1 SGHDT, CDR2 YYEEEE. CDR3 length: 15 residues. The CDR3 coding sequence is TGTGCCAGCAGCTTGTGGGGGGCTCAGAATTCACCCCTCCACTTT. Its protein is CASSLWGAQNSPLHF.

This clonotype appeared a few times. The V gene is TRBV20-1, the J gene TRBJ2-5; tentative D call: TRBD2 (5 bases). The CDR3 has 14 residues. CDR1 is DFQATT, CDR2 SNEGSKA, per germline (reference sequence). V was shortened by 1 base and J by 3 bases, with 12 bases between the two germline ends. The CDR3 nucleotides are TGCAGTGCTAGAGGAGGGCAGTGGGAAGAGACCCAGTACTTC. This translates into CSARGGQWEETQYF.

To note about this clonotype: A junction end diverges from the germline sequence, so it may reflect a read error. The rearrangement links TRBV20-1 to TRBJ2-7; D is ambiguous. Germline CDR1 reads DFQATT; CDR2 reads SNEGSKA (reference sequence). This CDR3 contains 13 residues. CDR3 sequence reads: CSVTRNSEETQDF. The DNA of the CDR3 is TGCAGTGTTACAAGAAATTCAGAGGAGACCCAGGACTTC.

This clonotype was recorded only once. The rearrangement links TRBV18 to TRBJ2-5; the D gene is possibly TRBD2 (6 bases). This CDR3 comprises 16 residues. V was clipped by 5 bases and J by 5 bases, with 21 bases between them. Germline CDR1 is KGHSH and CDR2 is LQKENI. The CDR3 nucleotides read TGTGCCAGCTCATTAGAAGGAGGGGCGCTTGGGGAGACCCAGTACTTC. It is translated as CASSLEGGALGETQYF.

In DNA, the CDR3 is TGTGCCAGCAGGAACAGGGGGTTTTCCTACGAGCAGTACTTC. Its translation: CASRNRGFSYEQYF. The chain joins TRBV6-1 to TRBJ2-7; 8 bases align to TRBD1. Germline V lookup: CDR1 MNHNS, CDR2 SASEGT. The CDR3 is 14 amino acids. J lost 1 base, V lost 6 bases, and 5 bases had no gene match.

This clonotype was counted a few times. V gene TRBV5-6 combines with J gene TRBJ2-7, with D tentatively TRBD1 (6 bases). The germline gives CDR1 SGHDT, CDR2 YYEEEE. This CDR3 has 15 residues. V gave up 1 base and J gave up 5 bases, with 16 bases separating them. CDR3 coding DNA: TGTGCCAGCAGCTTGAGAACAGGGACGGTGGACGAGCAGTACTTC. Its translation is CASSLRTGTVDEQYF. The complete variable domain, with remaining parts taken from reference TRBV5-6 and TRBJ2-7, reads DAGVTQSPTHLIKTRGQQVTLRCSPKSGHDTVSWYQQALGQGPQFIFQYYEEEERQRGNFPDRFSGHQFPNYSSELNVNALLLGDSALYLCASSLRTGTVDEQYFGPGTRLTVT.

This chain uses TRBV19 with TRBJ2-1; D is possibly TRBD1 or TRBD2 (5 bases each). V was cut by 3 bases and J by 7 bases, with 13 bases left in between. The CDR3 contains 14 residues. Germline loops: CDR1 LNHDA, CDR2 SQIVND (reference sequence). CDR3 nucleotides: TGTGCCAGTAGTATCGGAAGGGGCGGGAATGAGCAGTTCTTC. Translating it yields CASSIGRGGNEQFF.

This rearrangement joins TRBV5-4 to TRBJ2-1; 14 nucleotides agree with TRBD2. Looked up from germline, CDR1 is SGHNT and CDR2 is YYREEE (reference sequence). Trimming cost V 4 bases and J 6 bases; bases outside gene matches: 9. The CDR3 is made up of 17 amino acids. CDR3 nucleotide sequence: TGTGCCAGCAGCCCCGGGACTAGCGGGGGACCACTCAATGAGCAGTTCTTC. This sequence encodes CASSPGTSGGPLNEQFF. Full variable domain (rest looked up from reference TRBV5-4 and TRBJ2-1): ETGVTQSPTHLIKTRGQQVTLRCSSQSGHNTVSWYQQALGQGPQFIFQYYREEENGRGNFPPRFSGLQFPNYSSELNVNALELDDSALYLCASSPGTSGGPLNEQFFGPGTRLTVL.

The chain links TRBV6-1 to TRBJ2-3; the D call may be TRBD1 or TRBD2 (6 bases each). This CDR3 region has 15 residues. Germline V gene data show CDR1 as MNHNS and CDR2 as SASEGT. With 6 bases removed from V and 1 base from J, the gap between germline ends came to 14 bases. CDR3: CASRETGGGTDTQYF. DNA of the CDR3: TGTGCCAGCAGAGAGACAGGAGGGGGCACAGATACGCAGTATTTT.

This clonotype has a single count. The chain joins TRBV7-2 to TRBJ2-1, with D tentatively TRBD1 or TRBD2 (5 bases each). The DNA end favors TRBJ2-7, so the J call may be wrong. CDR3 length: 16 residues. Germline CDR1 reads SGHTA; CDR2 reads FQGNSA. The CDR3 DNA reads TGTGCCAGCAGCTTAATCGGGGCAGGAGCCTACAATGAGCAGTACTTC. This encodes CASSLIGAGAYNEQYF.

The chain uses TRBV2 and TRBJ2-1; TRBD2 matches at 11 bases. After removal of 7 bases from V and 7 bases from J, the junction contained 3 bases not matched to a gene. Germline loops: CDR1 SNHLY, CDR2 FYNNEI. The CDR3 runs to 13 residues. CDR3 sequence (DNA): TGTGCCAGCATTAGCGGGGGGGAGAATGAGCAGTTCTTC. It codes for CASISGGENEQFF.

The J gene is TRBJ2-1, the V gene TRBV21-1; the table's D call, TRBD2, has no DNA check behind it. TRBV21-1 represents a pseudogene. This CDR3 contains 13 residues. The CDR3 nucleotides read TGTGCCAGCCGACTAGCCACCTACAATGAGCAGTTCTTC. It codes for CASRLATYNEQFF.

The chain employs TRBV12-3 or TRBV12-4 and TRBJ1-5, with 11 bases aligning to TRBD1. The CDR3 is 17 residues long. V gave up 6 bases and J gave up 4 bases; unmatched junction bases: 11. The CDR3 is CASSPRTGGRINQPQHF. For the CDR3, the DNA is TGTGCCAGCAGCCCCCGGACAGGGGGCCGAATAAATCAGCCCCAGCATTTT.

The chain links TRBV4-3 to TRBJ2-3; D not resolved. Germline V lookup: CDR1 LGHNA, CDR2 YSLEER. The CDR3 consists of 12 residues. V dropped 7 bases and J dropped 0 bases, with 5 bases sitting between them. The chain's CDR3 is CASKGSTDTQYF. CDR3 DNA: TGCGCCAGCAAAGGTAGCACAGATACGCAGTATTTT.

This clonotype was counted a few times. The J gene is TRBJ2-7, the V gene TRBV29-1; TRBD2 is a possible D gene (5 bases). This CDR3 region has 11 residues. CDR1 and CDR2 from the germline V gene are SQVTM and ANQGSEA. Trimming stripped 4 bases from V and 2 bases from J, with 6 bases between. The CDR3: CSVARAYEQYF. As DNA, the CDR3 is TGCAGCGTTGCGAGGGCCTACGAGCAGTACTTC.

A word on this clonotype: A much bigger clone sits one base away, suggesting this may be a read error. The chain joins TRBV2 to TRBJ2-1; D might be TRBD2 (6 bases). The CDR3 is made up of 12 amino acids. Germline V lookup: CDR1 SNHLY, CDR2 FYNNEI. V was pared by 6 bases and J by 6 bases, with 9 bases between. The CDR3 region is CASSLTSNEQFF. CDR3 DNA sequence: TGTGCCAGCAGCCTGACTAGCAATGAGCAGTTCTTC.

This clonotype was detected once. A much larger clonotype is one base distant, so this may be a read error. The chain uses TRBV7-2 and TRBJ2-5; 9 bases are shared with TRBD2. With 3 bases clipped from V and 11 bases from J, the junction kept 16 bases outside the gene matches. Germline V lookup: CDR1 SGHTA, CDR2 FQGNSA. CDR3 length: 16 amino acids. CDR3 protein: CASSFFSGRGLDEQYF. The CDR3 DNA follows: TGTGCCAGCAGCTTCTTTAGCGGGAGAGGGTTGGATGAGCAGTACTTC.

The chain links TRBV12-3 or TRBV12-4 to TRBJ1-2; the D is unclear. This CDR3 has 12 amino acids. V was trimmed by 3 bases and J by 6 bases, leaving 8 bases between them. CDR3 bases: TGTGCCAGCAGTTTTAGCGGGAATGGCTACACCTTC. It specifies CASSFSGNGYTF.

The J gene is TRBJ2-1, the V gene TRBV5-1; 11 bases fit TRBD2. TRBJ2-7 matches the DNA end more closely, so the J call is doubtful. Per germline, CDR1 SGHRS and CDR2 YFSETQ. The CDR3 contains 17 residues. CDR3: CASSLDLAGGSYNEQYF. In DNA, the CDR3 is TGCGCCAGCAGCTTGGATCTAGCGGGAGGCTCCTACAATGAGCAGTACTTC.

V is TRBV20-1 and J is TRBJ2-7, with 10 bases that match TRBD1. Looked up from germline, CDR1 is DFQATT and CDR2 is SNEGSKA (reference sequence). J gave up 3 bases and V 0 bases, and 5 bases lay outside the gene matches. The CDR3 loop spans 15 amino acids. CDR3 nucleotides: TGCAGTGCTAGAGATACGGGACAGGGGCTCTACGAGCAGTACTTC. As protein: CSARDTGQGLYEQYF.

The chain couples TRBV11-2 to TRBJ2-5; possible D gene TRBD1, 7 bases. Per the germline V gene, CDR1 is SGHAT and CDR2 is FQNNGV. The V gene lost 5 bases and the J gene lost 1 base, with 11 bases spanning the gap. The CDR3 is 14 amino acids. CDR3 residues: CASSPRGAQETQYF. CDR3 nucleotide sequence: TGTGCCAGCAGCCCCAGGGGGGCCCAAGAGACCCAGTACTTC.

This clonotype turned up a few times. V gene TRBV4-3 combines with J gene TRBJ2-3; D unresolved. This CDR3 has 18 amino acids. Germline loops: CDR1 LGHNA, CDR2 YSLEER. V lost 0 bases to trimming and J lost 0 bases, with 16 bases between them. CDR3 protein: CASSQEGTVDGSTDTQYF. CDR3 coding DNA: TGCGCCAGCAGCCAAGAGGGAACCGTCGACGGGAGCACAGATACGCAGTATTTT.

This clonotype was detected only a few times. V usage is TRBV11-3 and J usage is TRBJ2-1; 10 bases map to TRBD2. This CDR3 is built from 17 residues. With V trimmed by 5 bases and J by 0 bases, 7 bases remained unmatched. Germline loops: CDR1 SGHNT, CDR2 YENEEA. CDR3 bases: TGTGCCAGCAGCCGTAGCGGGAGGACCAGCTCCTACAATGAGCAGTTCTTC. Translating gives CASSRSGRTSSYNEQFF.

This chain links TRBV4-3 with TRBJ2-4; 10 bases agree with TRBD2. J gave up 15 bases and V 0 bases, and 8 bases lay outside the gene matches. The CDR3 loop spans 14 amino acids. CDR1 LGHNA and CDR2 YSLEER come from the germline V gene. DNA for the CDR3: TGCGCCAGCAGCCAAGACGGAGCGGGAGGGCCTTTGTACTTC. This sequence encodes CASSQDGAGGPLYF.

The V gene is TRBV7-2, the J gene TRBJ2-3; unclear D gene. In germline, CDR1 is SGHTA, CDR2 FQGNSA. V dropped 1 base and J dropped 0 bases, with 8 bases sitting between them. CDR3 length: 15 amino acids. In nucleotides, the CDR3 is TGTGCCAGCAGCTTAGGGCTCTGGAGCACAGATACGCAGTATTTT. Translation: CASSLGLWSTDTQYF.